This paragraph covers one T cell receptor beta chain sequence. This entry comes from a study of blood T cell repertoires in COVID-19. Clones were sequenced by immunoSEQ multiplex PCR, and TCRdb holds only the in-frame ones, with some missing. The data hold about 160,000 clones, with about 86% observed a single time. The ends were cut back, 2 bases at V and 3 bases at J, with 17 bases in the middle. The CDR3 runs to 15 residues. Germline lookup yields CDR1 SQVTM and CDR2 ANQGSEA. The chain employs TRBV29-1 and TRBJ2-7, with a tentative D call TRBD1 (6 bases). The sequenced material came from peripheral blood. The source of this sequence is a man aged 50-60 years with active or convalescent COVID-19. Written as DNA, the CDR3 is TGCAGCGTTGAACCTTTGACAGGAACCCGCTACGAGCAGTACTTC. Amino acids: CSVEPLTGTRYEQYF.